A selection of T cell receptor beta chains follows, all from one sample in a study of HIV-infected patients and healthy controls. A single record per CDR3 protein comes from TCRdb applying MiXCR to the 5' RACE reads. The sample consists of about 64,000 distinct CDR3 sequences, 15% to 20% of them appearing once. The sequenced sample consisted of CD4+ T cells from blood. These receptors originate from a human donor in good health. The CDR3 runs from the conserved cysteine through the conserved F or W. Fields, in order: D gene, J gene, V gene, clone size, CDR3 DNA, CDR3 protein. A D gene is named only where the DNA matches it firmly. The size field is filled for only some rows; it gives once, few, many or a size class.

d_gene: NA
j_gene: TRBJ2-7
v_gene: TRBV11-2
abundance: many
CDR3nt: TGTGCCAGCAGTCAAGGACAGCCAGGTTCCTACGAGCAGTACTTC
CDR3aa: CASSQGQPGSYEQYF

d_gene: NA
j_gene: TRBJ1-5
v_gene: TRBV5-1
abundance: NA
CDR3nt: TGCGCCAGCAGCCCCGGGGACGGCTATAGCAATCAGCCCCAGCATTTT
CDR3aa: CASSPGDGYSNQPQHF

d_gene: NA
j_gene: TRBJ2-5
v_gene: TRBV6-5
abundance: NA
CDR3nt: TGTGCCAGCAGTTACGCTATGGGCAGGCAAGAGACCCAGTACTTC
CDR3aa: CASSYAMGRQETQYF

d_gene: NA
j_gene: TRBJ1-3
v_gene: TRBV30
abundance: NA
CDR3nt: TGTGCCTGGAGGGCGCACACCATATATTTT
CDR3aa: CAWRAHTIYF

d_gene: NA
j_gene: TRBJ1-2
v_gene: TRBV5-6
abundance: NA
CDR3nt: TGTGCCAGCAGCTTGACCCACTCATACGGCTACACCTTC
CDR3aa: CASSLTHSYGYTF

d_gene: NA
j_gene: TRBJ2-1
v_gene: TRBV7-2
abundance: many
CDR3nt: TGTGCCAGCTGCCGGGACCTACAAAACAATGAGCAGTTCTTC
CDR3aa: CASCRDLQNNEQFF

d_gene: NA
j_gene: TRBJ2-3
v_gene: TRBV24-1
abundance: many
CDR3nt: TGTGCCACCAGTGACGGGGGCTACACAGATACGCAGTATTTT
CDR3aa: CATSDGGYTDTQYF

d_gene: NA
j_gene: TRBJ1-2
v_gene: TRBV5-4
abundance: NA
CDR3nt: TGTGCCAGCAGCGGGGGGACGAACAAAGGTCGCGGCTACACCTTC
CDR3aa: CASSGGTNKGRGYTF

d_gene: NA
j_gene: TRBJ2-7
v_gene: TRBV12-3/TRBV12-4
abundance: few
CDR3nt: TGTGCCAGCAGTTCGGTCAGGGGAGGCGAGCAGTACTTC
CDR3aa: CASSSVRGGEQYF

d_gene: NA
j_gene: TRBJ1-4
v_gene: TRBV9
abundance: many
CDR3nt: TGTGCCAGCAGCGTAGGAGTGGCAACTAATGAAAAACTGTTTTTT
CDR3aa: CASSVGVATNEKLFF

d_gene: TRBD1
j_gene: TRBJ1-5
v_gene: TRBV6-2/TRBV6-3
abundance: NA
CDR3nt: TGTGCCAGCAGTTACTCGATACGGGATTTAAGACAGGGGACCAATCAGCCCCAGCATTTT
CDR3aa: CASSYSIRDLRQGTNQPQHF